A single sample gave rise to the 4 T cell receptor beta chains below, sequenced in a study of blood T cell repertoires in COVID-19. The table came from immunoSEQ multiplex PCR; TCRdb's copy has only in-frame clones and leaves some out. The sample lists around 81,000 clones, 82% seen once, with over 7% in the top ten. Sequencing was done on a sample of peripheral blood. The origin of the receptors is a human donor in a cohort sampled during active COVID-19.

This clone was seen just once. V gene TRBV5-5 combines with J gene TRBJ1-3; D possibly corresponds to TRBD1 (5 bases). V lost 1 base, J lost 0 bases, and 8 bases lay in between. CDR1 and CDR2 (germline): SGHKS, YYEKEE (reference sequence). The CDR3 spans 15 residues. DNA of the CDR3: TGTGCCAGCAGCTTGAGACAGCACTCTGGAAACACCATATATTTT. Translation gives CASSLRQHSGNTIYF.

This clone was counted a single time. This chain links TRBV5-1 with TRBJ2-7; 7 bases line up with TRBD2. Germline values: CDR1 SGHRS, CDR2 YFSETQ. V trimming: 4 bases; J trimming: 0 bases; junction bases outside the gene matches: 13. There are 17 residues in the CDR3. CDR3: CASSPLGGRQSSYEQYF. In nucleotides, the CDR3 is TGCGCCAGCAGCCCTTTGGGCGGGAGACAAAGCTCCTACGAGCAGTACTTC.

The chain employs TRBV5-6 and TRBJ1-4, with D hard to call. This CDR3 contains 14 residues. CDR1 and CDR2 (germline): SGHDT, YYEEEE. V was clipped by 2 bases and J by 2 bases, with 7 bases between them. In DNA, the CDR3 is TGTGCCAGCAGCTTTGCTGGCACTAATGAAAAACTGTTTTTT. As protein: CASSFAGTNEKLFF.

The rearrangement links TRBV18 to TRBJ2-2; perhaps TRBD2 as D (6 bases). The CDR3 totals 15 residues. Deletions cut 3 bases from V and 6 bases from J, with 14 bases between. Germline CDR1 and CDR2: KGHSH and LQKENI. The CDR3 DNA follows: TGTGCCAGCTCACCGGAGGGGCTTGGCGCCGGGGAGCTGTTTTTT. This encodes CASSPEGLGAGELFF.